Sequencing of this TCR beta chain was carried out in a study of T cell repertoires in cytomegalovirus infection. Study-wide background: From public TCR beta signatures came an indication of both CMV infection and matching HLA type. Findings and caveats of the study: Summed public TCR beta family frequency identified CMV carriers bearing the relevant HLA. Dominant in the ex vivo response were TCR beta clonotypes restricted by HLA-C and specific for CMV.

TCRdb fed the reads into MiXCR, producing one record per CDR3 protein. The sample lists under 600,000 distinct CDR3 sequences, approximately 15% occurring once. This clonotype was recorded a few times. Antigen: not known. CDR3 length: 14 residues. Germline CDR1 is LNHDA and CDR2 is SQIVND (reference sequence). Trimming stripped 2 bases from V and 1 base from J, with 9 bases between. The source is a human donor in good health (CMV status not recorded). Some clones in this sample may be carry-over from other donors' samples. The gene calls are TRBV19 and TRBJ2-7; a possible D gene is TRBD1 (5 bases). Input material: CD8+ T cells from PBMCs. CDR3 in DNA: TGTGCCAGTAGTATACCTGACAGATCCTACGAGCAGTACTTC. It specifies CASSIPDRSYEQYF.